Listed below are T cell receptor beta chains from one sample, sequenced in a study of T-cell memory formation after mild COVID-19. Via MiXCR, TCRdb re-called the 5' RACE reads, giving one row per CDR3 protein. The sample holds roughly 550,000 distinct CDR3 sequences, around 21% seen once. The sequenced sample was PBMCs or a T cell subset sorted from them (not recorded which). These receptors all come from an adult woman who had mild COVID-19 (a few samples of this study predate the infection). Cell type and time point are not known. CDR3s include the opening cysteine and the closing phenylalanine or tryptophan. A D gene is named only where the DNA matches it firmly. Not every row has a clone size; where given, it reads once, few, many or a size class.

clone_size,j_call,v_call,d_call,cdr3_aa,cdr3_nt
few,TRBJ2-6,TRBV21-1,-,CASSKQGAGANVLTF,TGTGCCAGCAGCAAACAGGGGGCTGGGGCCAACGTCCTGACTTTC
few,TRBJ2-7,TRBV12-3/TRBV12-4,-,CASKGPRGYEQYF,TGTGCCAGCAAAGGGCCTAGGGGCTACGAGCAGTACTTC
-,TRBJ2-7,TRBV18,-,CASSDRVSYEQYF,TGTGCCAGCTCGGATAGGGTCTCCTACGAGCAGTACTTC
-,TRBJ2-7,TRBV2,-,CASSVQRPGEQYF,TGTGCCAGCAGTGTGCAAAGACCAGGCGAGCAGTACTTC
-,TRBJ2-7,TRBV6-5,-,CASSYSGPAGSLYEQYF,TGTGCCAGCAGTTACTCCGGACCTGCGGGGAGCCTATACGAGCAGTACTTC
-,TRBJ1-4,TRBV7-6,-,CASSLAKPISGAASEKLFF,TGTGCCAGCAGCTTAGCGAAGCCAATATCGGGAGCAGCAAGCGAAAAACTGTTTTTT
-,TRBJ1-2,TRBV5-1,-,CASSADGRGANYGYTF,TGCGCCAGCAGCGCCGACGGACGGGGAGCTAACTATGGCTACACCTTC
-,TRBJ2-2,TRBV11-3,-,CASSFEGAGELFF,TGTGCCAGCAGCTTCGAAGGGGCCGGGGAGCTGTTTTTT
few,TRBJ1-6,TRBV5-1,TRBD1,CASSYYRDRGNSPLHF,TGCGCCAGCAGTTACTACCGGGACAGGGGCAATTCACCCCTCCACTTT
few,TRBJ2-4,TRBV7-9,-,CASSSNPRNPKVIQYF,TGTGCCAGCAGCTCGAACCCACGGAATCCAAAGGTCATTCAGTACTTC
few,TRBJ2-1,TRBV2,TRBD2,CASSGGLARSSYNEQFF,TGTGCCAGCAGTGGAGGACTAGCGCGGAGCTCCTACAATGAGCAGTTCTTC
few,TRBJ2-3,TRBV5-1,-,CASSWDVTDTQYF,TGCGCCAGCAGCTGGGACGTAACAGATACGCAGTATTTT
-,TRBJ1-2,TRBV2,TRBD1,CASSTGANYGYTF,TGTGCCAGTTCGACAGGGGCCAACTATGGCTACACCTTC
-,TRBJ2-1,TRBV4-1,TRBD2,CASSQGIGGFLSYNEQFF,TGCGCCAGCAGCCAAGGTATCGGGGGGTTCCTCTCCTACAATGAGCAGTTCTTC
once,TRBJ1-1,TRBV5-1,-,CASSSGGRAMTEAFF,TGCGCCAGCAGCTCGGGGGGCAGGGCTATGACTGAAGCTTTCTTT
few,TRBJ2-1,TRBV5-1,-,CASSLSAGERITYNEQFF,TGCGCCAGCAGCTTATCAGCGGGCGAGAGGATCACCTACAATGAGCAGTTCTTC
once,TRBJ2-7,TRBV6-5,-,CASSSEGGIFYEQYF,TGTGCCAGCAGTTCCGAGGGGGGGATCTTTTACGAGCAGTACTTC
-,TRBJ1-1,TRBV12-3/TRBV12-4,-,CASSFEGQLNTEAFF,TGTGCCAGCAGTTTTGAGGGGCAATTGAACACTGAAGCTTTCTTT
-,TRBJ2-3,TRBV19,TRBD1,CASSTRGQGATDTQYF,TGTGCCAGTAGTACCCGCGGACAGGGCGCCACAGATACGCAGTATTTT
few,TRBJ1-2,TRBV10-3,-,CAISESEVSSNYGYTF,TGTGCCATCAGTGAGTCGGAGGTATCATCTAACTATGGCTACACCTTC
-,TRBJ2-5,TRBV30,-,CAWSVLQRETQYF,TGTGCCTGGAGTGTCCTCCAGAGGGAGACCCAGTACTTC
-,TRBJ2-1,TRBV19,-,CASRSDLYNEQFF,TGTGCCAGTAGGTCTGACCTGTACAATGAGCAGTTCTTC
few,TRBJ2-5,TRBV20-1,-,CSAERPGTAGETQYF,TGCAGTGCTGAACGACCCGGGACGGCGGGAGAGACCCAGTACTTC
few,TRBJ1-2,TRBV20-1,TRBD1,CSASGQGLGGYTF,TGCAGTGCTAGCGGACAGGGCCTGGGGGGCTACACCTTC
few,TRBJ2-2,TRBV5-5,-,CASKMRAGELFF,TGTGCCAGCAAAATGAGGGCGGGGGAGCTGTTTTTT
-,TRBJ2-7,TRBV12-3/TRBV12-4,TRBD1,CASSRQGESYEQYF,TGTGCCAGCAGCCGACAGGGGGAATCCTACGAGCAGTACTTC
-,TRBJ2-7,TRBV30,-,CAWSVGLAYEQYF,TGTGCCTGGAGTGTAGGTCTGGCCTACGAGCAGTACTTC
few,TRBJ2-3,TRBV14,-,CASSHGPFTTDTQYF,TGTGCCAGCAGCCATGGTCCCTTCACCACAGATACGCAGTATTTT
many,TRBJ2-3,TRBV7-9,-,CASSLMQHTDTQYF,TGTGCCAGCAGCTTAATGCAGCACACAGATACGCAGTATTTT
few,TRBJ1-4,TRBV5-1,TRBD1,CASRGGFNGEKLFF,TGCGCCAGCAGAGGGGGCTTTAATGGTGAAAAACTGTTTTTT
few,TRBJ2-7,TRBV5-4,-,CASSSQGKGDEQYF,TGTGCCAGCAGCTCACAGGGAAAGGGCGACGAGCAGTACTTC
-,TRBJ2-4,TRBV7-2,TRBD1,CASSPDRGLAKNIQYF,TGTGCCAGCAGCCCCGACAGGGGACTAGCCAAAAACATTCAGTACTTC
few,TRBJ2-1,TRBV11-2,-,CASSLVLYEQFF,TGTGCCAGCAGCTTAGTTCTCTATGAGCAGTTCTTC
few,TRBJ1-5,TRBV9,-,CASRPPELTNSAVGGQPQHF,TGTGCCAGCAGACCCCCGGAACTAACGAACAGTGCCGTAGGCGGACAGCCCCAGCATTTT
few,TRBJ2-3,TRBV27,TRBD2,CASSFQAGGTDTQYF,TGTGCCAGCAGTTTTCAAGCGGGAGGCACAGATACGCAGTATTTT
few,TRBJ1-2,TRBV3-1,-,CASSHFGDGDGYTF,TGTGCCAGCAGCCACTTTGGGGACGGTGATGGCTACACCTTC
-,TRBJ1-3,TRBV6-5,-,CASMEAGLRNTIYF,TGTGCCAGCATGGAGGCAGGACTCAGAAACACCATATATTTT
few,TRBJ2-5,TRBV28,-,CASSFWAEQETQYF,TGTGCCAGCAGTTTTTGGGCAGAGCAAGAGACCCAGTACTTC
-,TRBJ2-1,TRBV29-1,TRBD2,CSVAAGGWNEQFF,TGCAGCGTTGCTGCGGGAGGGTGGAATGAGCAGTTCTTC
few,TRBJ2-3,TRBV20-1,TRBD2,CSARDLTGGETDTQYF,TGCAGTGCTAGAGACCTAACGGGGGGGGAGACAGATACGCAGTATTTT
-,TRBJ2-7,TRBV6-6,-,CASLEGGRNEQYF,TGTGCCAGCTTGGAGGGGGGGCGGAACGAGCAGTACTTC
-,TRBJ2-7,TRBV29-1,-,CSVEAHPGEEQYF,TGCAGCGTTGAAGCCCACCCCGGTGAGGAGCAGTACTTC
few,TRBJ2-1,TRBV10-3,TRBD2,CAISESGLAGVGNEQFF,TGTGCCATCAGTGAGTCAGGACTAGCGGGAGTTGGTAATGAGCAGTTCTTC
few,TRBJ2-7,TRBV24-1,-,CATSDPLRAYEQYF,TGTGCCACCAGTGACCCCTTAAGGGCATACGAGCAGTACTTC
-,TRBJ2-1,TRBV7-7,TRBD2,CASSSDGSGSREQFF,TGTGCTAGCAGCTCAGATGGTAGCGGGAGTCGAGAGCAGTTCTTC
few,TRBJ2-5,TRBV5-1,-,CASSKTPLETQYF,TGCGCCAGCAGCAAGACCCCGTTAGAGACCCAGTACTTC
-,TRBJ2-2,TRBV5-5,-,CASSFPTGELFF,TGTGCCAGCAGCTTTCCAACCGGGGAGCTGTTTTTT
-,TRBJ2-5,TRBV20-1,TRBD1,CSATPGQEQETQYF,TGCAGTGCTACCCCGGGACAGGAACAAGAGACCCAGTACTTC
few,TRBJ2-3,TRBV20-1,-,CSANVVRPSTDTQYF,TGCAGTGCTAATGTCGTACGACCGAGCACAGATACGCAGTATTTT
-,TRBJ2-7,TRBV3-2,-,CASSHFKSGQGRYEQYF,TGTGCCAGCAGCCACTTTAAATCGGGACAGGGACGCTACGAGCAGTACTTC